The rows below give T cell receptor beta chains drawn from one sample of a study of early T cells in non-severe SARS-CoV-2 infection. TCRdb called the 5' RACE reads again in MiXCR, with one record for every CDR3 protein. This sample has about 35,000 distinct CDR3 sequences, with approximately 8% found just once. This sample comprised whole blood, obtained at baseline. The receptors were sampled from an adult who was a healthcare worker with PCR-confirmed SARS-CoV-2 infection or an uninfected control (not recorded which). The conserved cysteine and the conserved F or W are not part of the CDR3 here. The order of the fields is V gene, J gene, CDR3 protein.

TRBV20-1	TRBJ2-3	SARDLPIFISTDTQY
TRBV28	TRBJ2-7	ASSLLAGGGEQY
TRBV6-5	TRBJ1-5	ASSSDVSQPQH
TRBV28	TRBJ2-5	ASSSPRLYQETQY
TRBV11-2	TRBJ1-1	ASSLEGSPNTEAF
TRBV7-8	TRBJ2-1	ASSLRRTSGYNEQF
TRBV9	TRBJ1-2	ASSVEGSYGYT
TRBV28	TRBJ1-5	ASSIGGNNQPQH
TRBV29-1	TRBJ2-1	SVELPGLQIYNEQF
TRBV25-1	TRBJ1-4	ASSVRLGGEKLF
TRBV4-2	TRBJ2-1	ASSPRSGGAHEQF
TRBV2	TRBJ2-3	ASSDKRSTDTQY
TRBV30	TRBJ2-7	AWSEGDSSYEQY
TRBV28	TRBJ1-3	ASSSGQADENTIY
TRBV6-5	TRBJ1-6	ASSYDGNSPLH
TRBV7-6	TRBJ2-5	ASSSSGRRKQETQY
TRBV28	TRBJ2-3	ASSSKSTDTQY
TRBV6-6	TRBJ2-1	ASTSEMSYNEQF
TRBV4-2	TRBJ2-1	ASSQEVTSGYNEQF
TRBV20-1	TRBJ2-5	SARTGVRQETQY
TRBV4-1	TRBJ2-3	AGGGFPASTDTQY
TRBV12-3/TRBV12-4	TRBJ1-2	ASSLNSGADGHT
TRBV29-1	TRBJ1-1	SVANGQEAF
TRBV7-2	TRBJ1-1	ASILRPGTVIAEAF
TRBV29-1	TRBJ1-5	SVAEAGNQPQH
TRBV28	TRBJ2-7	ASRPHRDPRAQY
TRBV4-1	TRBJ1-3	ASSQAGSGLIGNTIY
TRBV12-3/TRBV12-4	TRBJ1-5	ASSFQQGTQPQH
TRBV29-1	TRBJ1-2	SVSPTRPYGYT
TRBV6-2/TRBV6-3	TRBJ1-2	ASSRQNYGYT
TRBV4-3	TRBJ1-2	ASSQDLVGNYGYT
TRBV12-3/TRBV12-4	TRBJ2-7	ASSRGGHEQY
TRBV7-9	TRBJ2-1	ASSSPLAWSTDEQF
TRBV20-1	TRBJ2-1	SARRQGIGEQF
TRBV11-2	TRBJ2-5	ASSPRTAETQY
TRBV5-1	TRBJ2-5	ASSPGAVSRETPY
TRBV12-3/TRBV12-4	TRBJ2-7	ASSLETGPYEQY
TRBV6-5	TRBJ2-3	ASSGTPALTDTQY
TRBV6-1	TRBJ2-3	ASSELASGATDTQY
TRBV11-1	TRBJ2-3	ASRLQGYTQY
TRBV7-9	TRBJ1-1	ASSQGATEAF
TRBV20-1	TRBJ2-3	SATVGEMGTDTQY
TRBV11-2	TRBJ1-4	ASSFDGGYEKLF